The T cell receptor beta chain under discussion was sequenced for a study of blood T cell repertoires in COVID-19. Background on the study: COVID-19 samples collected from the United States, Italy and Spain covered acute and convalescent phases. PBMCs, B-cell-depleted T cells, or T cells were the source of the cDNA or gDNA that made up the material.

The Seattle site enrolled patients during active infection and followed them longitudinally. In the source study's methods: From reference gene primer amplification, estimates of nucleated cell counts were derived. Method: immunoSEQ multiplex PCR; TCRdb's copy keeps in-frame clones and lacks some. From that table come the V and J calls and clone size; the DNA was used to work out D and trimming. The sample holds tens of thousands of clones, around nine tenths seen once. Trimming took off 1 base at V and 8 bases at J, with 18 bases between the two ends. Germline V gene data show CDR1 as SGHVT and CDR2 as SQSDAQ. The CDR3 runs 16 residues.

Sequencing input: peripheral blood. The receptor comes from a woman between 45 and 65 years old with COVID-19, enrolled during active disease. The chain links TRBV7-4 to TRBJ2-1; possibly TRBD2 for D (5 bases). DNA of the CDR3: TGTGCCAGCAGCTTAGATCAGACTACCATTTTCCATGAGCAGTTCTTC. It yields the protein CASSLDQTTIFHEQFF. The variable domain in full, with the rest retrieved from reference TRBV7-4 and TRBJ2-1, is GAGVSQSPRYKVAKRGRDVALRCDSISGHVTLYWYRQTLGQGSEVLTYSQSDAQRDKSGRPSGRFSAERPERSVSTLKIQRTEQGDSAVYLCASSLDQTTIFHEQFFGPGTRLTVL.